These 32 T cell receptor beta chains were all obtained from the same sample, sequenced in a study of T cell responses to AZD1222 COVID-19 vaccine. Clones were sequenced by immunoSEQ multiplex PCR, and TCRdb holds only the in-frame ones, with some missing. The sample has 240,000 or so clones, more than 80% seen once. Sequenced here: peripheral blood, sampled on day 0 of AZD1222 vaccination. The receptors stem from an adult in good health.

The chain uses TRBV20-1 and TRBJ2-5; D gene ambiguous. CDR3 size: 14 residues. Trimming left V 3 bases short and J 5 bases short, with 16 bases between. Germline loops: CDR1 DFQATT, CDR2 SNEGSKA (reference sequence). The CDR3 bases are TGCAGTGCTAGTGTCCGGGCGCTGGGCGAGACCCAGTACTTC. Its protein product is CSASVRALGETQYF.

The V call is TRBV5-8, the J call TRBJ2-5, with 11 bases aligning to TRBD2. Germline V gene sequence: CDR1 SGHTS, CDR2 YDEGEE. This CDR3 is built from 17 residues. J was trimmed by 5 bases and V by 0 bases; bases with no gene match: 9. The CDR3 DNA is TGTGCCAGCAGCTTGGAGTCGCTAGCGGGAGGAGGGGAGACCCAGTACTTC. Amino acid sequence: CASSLESLAGGGETQYF.

This clone came up a few times. CDR3 sequence reads: CASSHRQGYGYTF. The CDR3 nucleotides are TGCGCCAGCAGCCATAGACAGGGTTATGGCTACACCTTC. The rearrangement uses TRBV4-1 and TRBJ1-2; 7 bases map to TRBD1. V lost 3 bases and J lost 5; bases outside the gene matches: 3. The CDR3 extends over 13 amino acids. The germline CDR1 and CDR2 sequences are MGHRA and YSYEKL.

The sample holds one count of this clone. The chain employs TRBV5-4 and TRBJ2-7; D gene uncertain. CDR1 and CDR2 from the germline V gene are SGHNT and YYREEE (reference sequence). The CDR3 consists of 17 residues. Trimming took off 0 bases at V and 1 base at J, with 17 bases between the two ends. The CDR3 DNA follows: TGTGCCAGCAGCTTGGACCCCTGGCAGGAGCCTTCCTACGAGCAGTACTTC. It codes for CASSLDPWQEPSYEQYF.

J is TRBJ1-5 and V is TRBV7-6; D is unclear. Germline lookup yields CDR1 SGHVS and CDR2 FNYEAQ. V was cut by 3 bases and J by 9 bases, with 9 bases left in between. There are 12 residues in the CDR3. The CDR3 reads CASSFGEGPQHF. The CDR3 DNA follows: TGTGCCAGCAGCTTCGGAGAAGGGCCCCAGCATTTT.

This clone was detected once. J is TRBJ2-3 and V is TRBV28; 7 nucleotides agree with TRBD1. Per germline, CDR1 MDHEN and CDR2 SYDVKM. The CDR3 loop spans 15 amino acids. Losses at the gene ends were 6 bases for V and 0 bases for J; bases not matched to a gene: 6. The DNA for the CDR3 is TGTGCCAGCAGCATGGGACAGCCAAGCACAGATACGCAGTATTTT. Its translation is CASSMGQPSTDTQYF.

The rearrangement joins TRBV6-5 to TRBJ2-7, with D possibly matching TRBD2 (5 bases). Trimming removed 6 bases from V and 0 bases from J, with 9 bases in between. CDR1 and CDR2 (germline): MNHEY, SVGAGI. This CDR3 has 13 residues. CDR3 amino acids: CASRRASSYEQYF. In nucleotides, the CDR3 is TGTGCCAGCAGGCGGGCCAGCTCCTACGAGCAGTACTTC.

The CDR3 sequence: CASGRGQSSYNEQFF. CDR3 in DNA: TGTGCCAGCGGACGCGGGCAAAGCTCCTACAATGAGCAGTTCTTC. The V and J genes are TRBV9 and TRBJ2-1; the D gene is possibly TRBD2 (5 bases). This CDR3 spans 15 amino acids. Trimming stripped 7 bases from V and 0 bases from J, with 14 bases between. CDR1 is SGDLS and CDR2 is YYNGEE in the germline V gene.

This chain connects TRBV2 to TRBJ1-2; possibly TRBD1 for D (5 bases). The CDR3 length is 14 residues. V was pared by 6 bases and J by 3 bases, with 14 bases between. Germline V gene lookup returns CDR1 SNHLY and CDR2 FYNNEI. The CDR3 coding sequence is TGTGCCAGCAGCGGGGGAGATAAATACTATGGCTACACCTTC. This encodes CASSGGDKYYGYTF.

V and J are TRBV27 and TRBJ1-4, with TRBD1 identical over 7 bases. The CDR3 totals 14 residues. Germline V gene sequence: CDR1 MNHEY, CDR2 SMNVEV (reference sequence). The V and J ends lost 3 bases and 4 bases, in that order; junction bases with no gene match: 2. The CDR3 is CASSLGQYNEKLFF. The CDR3 coding sequence is TGTGCCAGCAGTTTGGGACAGTATAATGAAAAACTGTTTTTT.

The genes are TRBV19 and TRBJ2-1; 10 bases map to TRBD2. The germline gives CDR1 LNHDA, CDR2 SQIVND (reference sequence). The CDR3 is 14 residues long. The V and J ends lost 5 bases and 6 bases, in that order; junction bases with no gene match: 4. The CDR3 sequence is CASSRLAGANEQFF. CDR3 DNA sequence: TGTGCCAGTAGTCGGCTAGCGGGAGCCAATGAGCAGTTCTTC.

A single count supports this clone. The chain carries TRBV5-1 and TRBJ1-4; D might be TRBD1 (5 bases). Germline V lookup: CDR1 SGHRS, CDR2 YFSETQ. Trimming shortened V by 6 bases and J by 8 bases, and 14 bases separated the two germline ends. This CDR3 is built from 13 residues. The CDR3 coding sequence is TGCGCCAGCAACCGGGGGGTAGGAGAAAAACTGTTTTTT. This sequence encodes CASNRGVGEKLFF.

This sequence joins TRBV10-3 and TRBJ2-1; TRBD2 is a possible D gene (6 bases). Germline values: CDR1 ENHRY, CDR2 SYGVKD. Trimming removed 2 bases from V and 3 bases from J, with 8 bases in between. The length of the CDR3 is 14 residues. In nucleotides, the CDR3 is TGTGCCATCAGTGAGGGGCGGGACTACAATGAGCAGTTCTTC. It yields the protein CAISEGRDYNEQFF.

For the CDR3, the DNA is TGTGCCAGTAGTTTAGGGGGCGCGGGCTCCGGCTACACCTTC. It specifies CASSLGGAGSGYTF. The rearrangement links TRBV19 to TRBJ1-2; 7 nucleotides line up with TRBD1. V was pared by 5 bases and J by 8 bases, with 11 bases of the junction left unmatched. Germline-derived CDR1 and CDR2 are LNHDA and SQIVND (reference sequence). This CDR3 is built from 14 residues.

The rearrangement uses TRBV30 and TRBJ1-5; a weak D match, TRBD1 (5 bases). This CDR3 is built from 14 residues. Germline V gene sequence: CDR1 GTSNPN, CDR2 SVGIG (reference sequence). V lost 0 bases and J 5 bases, leaving 11 bases between the germline ends. CDR3: CAWSVRPGHQPQHF. The DNA for the CDR3 is TGTGCCTGGAGTGTGCGTCCGGGGCATCAGCCCCAGCATTTT.

The chain has TRBV27 and TRBJ2-3, with 7 bases aligning to TRBD2. J was trimmed by 3 bases and V by 4 bases; bases with no gene match: 4. The CDR3 is 14 amino acids. Germline V gene data show CDR1 as MNHEY and CDR2 as SMNVEV (reference sequence). The CDR3 sequence is CASSSGGRTDTQYF. The CDR3, as DNA: TGTGCCAGCAGTTCGGGGGGAAGGACAGATACGCAGTATTTT.

The J gene is TRBJ1-1, the V gene TRBV10-2; 8 bases agree with TRBD1. The CDR3 sequence is 13 residues long. The germline CDR1 and CDR2 sequences are WSHSY and SAAADI. V was clipped by 6 bases and J by 8 bases; unmatched bases: 8. As DNA, the CDR3 is TGCGCCAGCAGGGGGGACAGGAGATTCGAAGCTTTCTTT. Its translation: CASRGDRRFEAFF.

V gene TRBV18 combines with J gene TRBJ2-7; a possible D gene is TRBD1 (6 bases). This CDR3 region has 14 residues. Germline CDR1 and CDR2: KGHSH and LQKENI. The V end lost 1 base, the J end lost 2 bases, and 9 bases lay between the germline ends. The CDR3 loop reads CASSPLTGTYEQYF. The DNA of the CDR3 is TGTGCCAGCTCACCACTGACAGGAACCTACGAGCAGTACTTC.

The chain has TRBV11-2 and TRBJ1-6; TRBD1 might be the D (5 bases). In germline, CDR1 is SGHAT, CDR2 FQNNGV. This CDR3 region has 15 residues. Between the trimmed V and J ends, which lost 3 bases and 2 bases, there was a span of 8 bases. The CDR3 spells CASSLVGAYNSPLHF. CDR3 in DNA: TGTGCCAGCAGCTTGGTAGGGGCCTATAATTCACCCCTCCACTTT. Supplemented by reference TRBV11-2 and TRBJ1-6, the full variable domain reads EAGVAQSPRYKIIEKRQSVAFWCNPISGHATLYWYQQILGQGPKLLIQFQNNGVVDDSQLPKDRFSAERLKGVDSTLKIQPAKLEDSAVYLCASSLVGAYNSPLHFGNGTRLTVT.

The gene calls are TRBV7-9 and TRBJ2-2; D is perhaps TRBD2 (5 bases). Germline CDR1 is SEHNR and CDR2 is FQNEAQ (reference sequence). The ends were cut back, 5 bases at V and 0 bases at J, with 7 bases in the middle. The CDR3 totals 14 residues. This CDR3 reads CASSVGANTGELFF. The CDR3 DNA reads TGTGCCAGCAGCGTCGGGGCGAACACCGGGGAGCTGTTTTTT.

This chain links TRBV10-3 with TRBJ2-3; D is tentatively TRBD1 or TRBD2 (5 bases each). The CDR3 totals 14 residues. Trimming cost V 10 bases and J 2 bases, with 16 bases left between them. Germline-derived CDR1 and CDR2 are ENHRY and SYGVKD. The CDR3 loop is CATSGPFSTDTQYF. The CDR3 coding sequence is TGTGCCACCTCGGGACCTTTTTCCACAGATACGCAGTATTTT.

This chain connects TRBV27 to TRBJ2-4; maybe TRBD2 (6 bases). This CDR3 region has 15 residues. CDR1 MNHEY and CDR2 SMNVEV come from the germline V gene (reference sequence). Trimming left V 4 bases short and J 3 bases short, with 13 bases between. The CDR3 sequence is CASSSWGLVKNIQYF. CDR3 nucleotide sequence: TGTGCCAGCAGTTCGTGGGGACTGGTCAAAAACATTCAGTACTTC.

V usage is TRBV28 and J usage is TRBJ2-5; the D gene is possibly TRBD1 (6 bases). Germline CDR1 MDHEN, CDR2 SYDVKM. The CDR3 consists of 13 residues. V was cut by 6 bases and J by 2 bases, with 10 bases left in between. The CDR3 here is CASSRGFQETQYF. In DNA form, the CDR3 reads TGTGCCAGCAGCAGGGGATTTCAAGAGACCCAGTACTTC. Supplemented by reference TRBV28 and TRBJ2-5, the full variable domain reads DVKVTQSSRYLVKRTGEKVFLECVQDMDHENMFWYRQDPGLGLRLIYFSYDVKMKEKGDIPEGYSVSREKKERFSLILESASTNQTSMYLCASSRGFQETQYFGPGTRLLVL.

This clone was seen just once. J is TRBJ1-5 and V is TRBV20-1; perhaps TRBD1 as D (5 bases). The CDR3 has 15 amino acids. CDR1 DFQATT and CDR2 SNEGSKA come from the germline V gene (reference sequence). V was shortened by 3 bases and J by 6 bases, with 18 bases between the two germline ends. CDR3 coding DNA: TGCAGTGCTAGTGACGGTTTCGGGGCTGCTCAGCCCCAGCATTTT. Its translation is CSASDGFGAAQPQHF.

This chain joins TRBV7-9 and TRBJ1-3, with no clear D. The CDR3 extends over 16 amino acids. Germline assignment: CDR1 SEHNR and CDR2 FQNEAQ (reference sequence). V was cut by 5 bases and J by 3 bases, with 17 bases left in between. DNA of the CDR3: TGTGCCAGCAGCCTTAGTCCACGGGAGGGTGGAAACACCATATATTTT. This gives the protein CASSLSPREGGNTIYF.

The rearrangement joins TRBV18 to TRBJ2-1; perhaps TRBD2 as D (6 bases). The V and J ends lost 6 bases and 9 bases respectively, with 24 bases between them. Germline V CDR1 and CDR2: KGHSH, LQKENI. CDR3 size: 16 residues. Written as DNA, the CDR3 is TGTGCCAGCTCCCCGGGGAAAACGGGAGAATACCGTGAGCAGTTCTTC. Encoded protein: CASSPGKTGEYREQFF.

The J gene is TRBJ2-7, the V gene TRBV7-2; 8 positions match TRBD2. The length of the CDR3 is 17 residues. CDR1 and CDR2 from the germline V gene are SGHTA and FQGNSA. V lost 2 bases to trimming and J lost 3 bases; unmatched junction nucleotides: 12. The CDR3 bases are TGTGCCAGCAGCTTACTCGCAGGCGGGAGGTCCAACTACGAGCAGTACTTC. Translated, it gives CASSLLAGGRSNYEQYF.

Only a few counts were recorded for this clone. The CDR3 coding sequence is TGTGCCAGCATTACAGGGGGCTACAATGAGCAGTTCTTC. Amino acids: CASITGGYNEQFF. This chain uses TRBV2 with TRBJ2-1; 8 bases match TRBD1. The germline gives CDR1 SNHLY, CDR2 FYNNEI. The CDR3 consists of 13 residues. Unmatched junction bases numbered 2, after V lost 7 bases and J lost 3 bases.

The chain links TRBV5-1 to TRBJ2-4, with 8 nucleotides matching TRBD2. The germline V gene has CDR1 SGHRS and CDR2 YFSETQ. V trimming: 4 bases; J trimming: 1 base; junction bases outside the gene matches: 7. This CDR3 spans 16 amino acids. CDR3 sequence (DNA): TGCGCCAGCAGCGGAAGCGGGGGCTGGGCCAAAAACATTCAGTACTTC. Its translation: CASSGSGGWAKNIQYF.

V is TRBV19 and J is TRBJ1-2, with a weak D call TRBD1 (5 bases). V was pared by 6 bases and J by 8 bases, with 10 bases between. From germline, CDR1 is LNHDA and CDR2 SQIVND (reference sequence). The CDR3 totals 11 residues. CDR3 in amino acids: CASSPGGGYTF. CDR3 coding DNA: TGTGCCAGTAGCCCGGGGGGAGGCTACACCTTC.

V and J are TRBV4-1 and TRBJ2-2; 10 positions agree with TRBD1. This CDR3 has 16 amino acids. After removal of 4 bases from V and 5 bases from J, the junction contained 7 bases not matched to a gene. Germline CDR1 and CDR2: MGHRA and YSYEKL. The CDR3 loop reads CASSPNRDRGTGELFF. In nucleotides, the CDR3 is TGCGCCAGCAGCCCGAACCGGGACAGGGGAACCGGGGAGCTGTTTTTT.

The V call is TRBV20-1, the J call TRBJ1-5, with D possibly being TRBD1 (5 bases). V was shortened by 3 bases and J by 0 bases, with 9 bases between the two germline ends. The CDR3 has 14 amino acids. Germline-derived CDR1 and CDR2 are DFQATT and SNEGSKA (reference sequence). The CDR3 DNA sequence: TGCAGTGCTAGTAGAGGGGATAGCAATCAGCCCCAGCATTTT. It translates to CSASRGDSNQPQHF.